The T cell receptor (beta chain) under discussion was sequenced for a study of identical twins. Study observations and caveats: Abundant cord blood beta clonotypes carried fewer insertions; memory repertoires showed none.

One entry per CDR3 protein results from TCRdb running MiXCR on the 5' RACE reads. The table lists approximately 410,000 distinct CDR3 sequences, less than 20% of them singletons. Remarks on this clonotype: Its specificity is unknown.

Donors uniformly comprised healthy Caucasians. V lost 1 base, J lost 5 bases, and 5 bases stayed unmatched. CDR3 length equals 14 residues. Germline V gene sequence: CDR1 SQVTM, CDR2 ANQGSEA. The chain links TRBV29-1 to TRBJ2-1; 7 positions match TRBD2. The TCR originated in a man over 45 in good health. The sample taken for sequencing was naive T cells sorted from blood. CDR3 region: CSVEGGREDNEQFF. The CDR3, as DNA: TGCAGCGTTGAAGGAGGGAGGGAGGACAATGAGCAGTTCTTC.